This T cell receptor (beta chain) was sequenced during a study of blood T cell repertoires in COVID-19. Germline values: CDR1 SGHRS, CDR2 YFSETQ. This CDR3 spans 12 amino acids. Trimming removed 7 bases from V and 2 bases from J, with 9 bases in between. TCRdb's copy holds only in-frame clones and misses some; the assay was immunoSEQ multiplex PCR. The table shows some 50,000 clones, with about 88% occurring only once. The chain carries TRBV5-1 and TRBJ2-5; a possible D gene is TRBD1 (5 bases). This TCR came from a woman in her fifties or sixties who had recovered from COVID-19. The sequencing sample was made of PBMCs or T cells enriched from blood (not recorded which). The CDR3 DNA follows: TGCGCCAGCTTCCGACAGCAAGAGACCCAGTACTTC. It encodes CASFRQQETQYF.